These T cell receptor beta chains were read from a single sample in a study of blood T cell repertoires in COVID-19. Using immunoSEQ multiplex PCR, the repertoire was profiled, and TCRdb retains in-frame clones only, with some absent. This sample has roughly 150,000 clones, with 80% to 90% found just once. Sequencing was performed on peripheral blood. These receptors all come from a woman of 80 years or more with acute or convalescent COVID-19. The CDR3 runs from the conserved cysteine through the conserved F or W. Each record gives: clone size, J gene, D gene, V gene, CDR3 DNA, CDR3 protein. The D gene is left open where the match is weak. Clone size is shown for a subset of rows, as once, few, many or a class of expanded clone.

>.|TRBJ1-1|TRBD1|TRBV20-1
TGCAGTGCTAGTTTGGGACAGGGAACTGAAGCTTTCTTT
CSASLGQGTEAFF
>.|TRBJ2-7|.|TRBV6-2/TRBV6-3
TGTGCCAGCAGTTACGACTACTACGAGCAGTACTTC
CASSYDYYEQYF
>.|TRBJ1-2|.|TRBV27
TGTGCCAGCAGTTTACTAACAGGGAGGGACTATGGCTACACCTTC
CASSLLTGRDYGYTF
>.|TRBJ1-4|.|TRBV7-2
TGTGCCAGCAGCTTAGTGTCTGGGGCGCAAGAAAAACTGTTTTTT
CASSLVSGAQEKLFF
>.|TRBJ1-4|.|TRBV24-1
TGTGCCACCAGTGATTCAGGGATTAATGAAAAACTGTTTTTT
CATSDSGINEKLFF
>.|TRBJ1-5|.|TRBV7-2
TGTGCCAGCAGCACCCGGACAAGCAATCAGCCCCAGCATTTT
CASSTRTSNQPQHF
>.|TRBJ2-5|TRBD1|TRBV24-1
TGTGCCACCAGTACAGGGGCCAGGGAGACCCAGTACTTC
CATSTGARETQYF
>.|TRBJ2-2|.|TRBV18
TGTGCCAGCTCGCAAGAGGCCTCATTCACCGGGGAGCTGTTTTTT
CASSQEASFTGELFF
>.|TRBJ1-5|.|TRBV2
TGTGCCAGCACTCGGGGGGGTAATAGCAATCAGCCCCAGCATTTT
CASTRGGNSNQPQHF
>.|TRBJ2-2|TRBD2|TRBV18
TGTGCCAGCTCTCCTCTAGCGGGAGCGGTCACCGGGGAGCTGTTTTTT
CASSPLAGAVTGELFF
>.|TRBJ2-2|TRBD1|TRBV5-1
TGCGCCAGCAGCCAGGACAGGGTCAAGACCGGGGAGCTGTTTTTT
CASSQDRVKTGELFF
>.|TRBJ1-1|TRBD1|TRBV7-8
TGTGCCAGCAGCTCAAGGGACAGCCACACTGAAGCTTTCTTT
CASSSRDSHTEAFF
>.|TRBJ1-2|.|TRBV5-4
TGTGCCAGCAGCCCAGACAGAGAAGGCTACACCTTC
CASSPDREGYTF
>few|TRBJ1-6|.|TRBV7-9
TGTGCCAGCACTCATTCCCCCAGTAATTCACCCCTCCACTTT
CASTHSPSNSPLHF
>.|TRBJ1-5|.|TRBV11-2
TGTGCCAGCAGCGTTGATAGGGGCAGCAATCAGCCCCAGCATTTT
CASSVDRGSNQPQHF